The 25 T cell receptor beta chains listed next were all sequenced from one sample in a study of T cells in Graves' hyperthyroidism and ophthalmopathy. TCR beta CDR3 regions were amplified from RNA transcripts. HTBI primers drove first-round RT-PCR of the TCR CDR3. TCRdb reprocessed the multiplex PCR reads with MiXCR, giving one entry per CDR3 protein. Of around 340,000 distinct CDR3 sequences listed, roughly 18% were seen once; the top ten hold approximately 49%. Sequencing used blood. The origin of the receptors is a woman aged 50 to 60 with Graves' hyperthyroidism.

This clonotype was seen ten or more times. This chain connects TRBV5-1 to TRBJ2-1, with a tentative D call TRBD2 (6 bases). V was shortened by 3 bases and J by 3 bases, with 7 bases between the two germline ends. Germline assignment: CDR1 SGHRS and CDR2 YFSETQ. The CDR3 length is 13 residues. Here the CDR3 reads CASSWGVYNEQFF. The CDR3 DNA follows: TGCGCCAGCAGCTGGGGGGTCTACAATGAGCAGTTCTTC.

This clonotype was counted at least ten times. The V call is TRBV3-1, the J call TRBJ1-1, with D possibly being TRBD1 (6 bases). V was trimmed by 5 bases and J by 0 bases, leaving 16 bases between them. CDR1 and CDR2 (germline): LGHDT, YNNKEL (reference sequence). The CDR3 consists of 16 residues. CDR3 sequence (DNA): TGTGCCAGCAGCAATAGACAGGCGCACATGAACACTGAAGCTTTCTTT. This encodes CASSNRQAHMNTEAFF. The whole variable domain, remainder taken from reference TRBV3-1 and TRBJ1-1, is DTAVSQTPKYLVTQMGNDKSIKCEQNLGHDTMYWYKQDSKKFLKIMFSYNNKELIINETVPNRFSPKSPDKAHLNLHINSLELGDSAVYFCASSNRQAHMNTEAFFGQGTRLTVV.

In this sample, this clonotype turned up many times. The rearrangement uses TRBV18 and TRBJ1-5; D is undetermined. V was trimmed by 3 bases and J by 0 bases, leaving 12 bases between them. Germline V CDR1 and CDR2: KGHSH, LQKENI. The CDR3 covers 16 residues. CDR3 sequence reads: CASSPGEQYSNQPQHF. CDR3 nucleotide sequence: TGTGCCAGCTCACCTGGGGAACAGTATAGCAATCAGCCCCAGCATTTT.

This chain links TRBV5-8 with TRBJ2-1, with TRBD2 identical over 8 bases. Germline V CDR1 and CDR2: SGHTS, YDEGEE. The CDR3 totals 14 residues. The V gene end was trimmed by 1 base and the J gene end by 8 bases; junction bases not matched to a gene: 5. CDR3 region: CASSLRGGTYEQFF. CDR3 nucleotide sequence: TGTGCCAGCAGCTTGCGGGGGGGTACCTATGAGCAGTTCTTC.

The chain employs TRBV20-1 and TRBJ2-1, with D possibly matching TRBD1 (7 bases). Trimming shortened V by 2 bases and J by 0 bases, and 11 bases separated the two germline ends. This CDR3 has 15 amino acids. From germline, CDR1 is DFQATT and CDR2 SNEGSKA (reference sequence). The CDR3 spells CSARSGDSSYNEQFF. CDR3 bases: TGCAGTGCTAGATCGGGGGACAGCTCCTACAATGAGCAGTTCTTC.

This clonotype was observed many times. CDR3 region: CASSPPIGVIYNEQFF. CDR3 DNA sequence: TGTGCCAGCTCACCCCCTATAGGGGTCATATACAATGAGCAGTTCTTC. This chain uses TRBV18 with TRBJ2-1; weak D call: TRBD1 (5 bases). V gave up 3 bases and J gave up 4 bases, with 16 bases separating them. CDR1 and CDR2 from the germline V gene are KGHSH and LQKENI. The CDR3 has 16 residues.

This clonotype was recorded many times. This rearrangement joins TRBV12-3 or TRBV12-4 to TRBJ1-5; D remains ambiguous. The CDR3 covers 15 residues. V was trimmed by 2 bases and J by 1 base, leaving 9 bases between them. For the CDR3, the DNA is TGTGCCAGCAGTTTAAGCGTTGAGAGCAATCAGCCCCAGCATTTT. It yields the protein CASSLSVESNQPQHF.

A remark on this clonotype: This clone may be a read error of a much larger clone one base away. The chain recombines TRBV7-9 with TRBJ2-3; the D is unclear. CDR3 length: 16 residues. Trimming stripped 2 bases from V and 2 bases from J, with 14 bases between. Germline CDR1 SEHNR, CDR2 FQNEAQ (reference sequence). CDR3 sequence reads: CASSLLFVGSTDTQYF. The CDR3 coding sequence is TGTGCCAGCAGCTTACTGTTTGTGGGATCCACAGATACGCAGTATTTT.

The DNA for the CDR3 is TGTGCCAGCCCACCGCCAGACGAGGCTCCCACTGAAGCTTTCTTT. This gives the protein CASPPPDEAPTEAFF. This chain connects TRBV19 to TRBJ1-1; no clear D. The ends were cut back, 9 bases at V and 4 bases at J, with 21 bases in the middle. Germline V lookup: CDR1 LNHDA, CDR2 SQIVND (reference sequence). CDR3 length: 15 residues.

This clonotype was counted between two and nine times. The CDR3 here is CASSVDPGGTGYTF. The CDR3 nucleotides read TGTGCCAGCAGCGTAGATCCAGGGGGCACGGGCTACACCTTC. This sequence joins TRBV9 and TRBJ1-2, with TRBD1 identical over 8 bases. CDR1 and CDR2 from the germline V gene are SGDLS and YYNGEE. The trim removed 0 bases at V and 8 bases at J, leaving 6 bases unmatched. This CDR3 spans 14 amino acids.

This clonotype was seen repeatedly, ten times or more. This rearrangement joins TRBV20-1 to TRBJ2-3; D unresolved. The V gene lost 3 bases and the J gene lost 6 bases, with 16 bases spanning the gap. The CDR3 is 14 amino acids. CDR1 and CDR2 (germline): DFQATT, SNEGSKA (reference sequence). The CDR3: CSASAQDRGDTQYF. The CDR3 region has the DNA TGCAGTGCTAGCGCGCAGGACCGTGGGGATACGCAGTATTTT.

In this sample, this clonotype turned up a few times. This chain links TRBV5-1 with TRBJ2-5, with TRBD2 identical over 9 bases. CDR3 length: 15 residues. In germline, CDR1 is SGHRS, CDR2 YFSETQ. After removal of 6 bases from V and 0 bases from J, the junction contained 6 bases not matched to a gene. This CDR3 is CASTSGEIHQETQYF. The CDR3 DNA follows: TGCGCCAGCACTAGCGGGGAAATACACCAAGAGACCCAGTACTTC.

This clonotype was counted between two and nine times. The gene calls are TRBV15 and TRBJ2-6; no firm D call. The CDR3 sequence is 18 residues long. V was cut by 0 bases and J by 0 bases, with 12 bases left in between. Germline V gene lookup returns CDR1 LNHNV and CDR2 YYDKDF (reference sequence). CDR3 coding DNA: TGTGCCACCAGCAGAGATAGGACGGCGTACTCTGGGGCCAACGTCCTGACTTTC. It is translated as CATSRDRTAYSGANVLTF. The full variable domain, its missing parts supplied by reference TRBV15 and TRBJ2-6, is DAMVIQNPRYQVTQFGKPVTLSCSQTLNHNVMYWYQQKSSQAPKLLFHYYDKDFNNEADTPDNFQSRRPNTSFCFLDIRSPGLGDTAMYLCATSRDRTAYSGANVLTFGAGSRLTVL.

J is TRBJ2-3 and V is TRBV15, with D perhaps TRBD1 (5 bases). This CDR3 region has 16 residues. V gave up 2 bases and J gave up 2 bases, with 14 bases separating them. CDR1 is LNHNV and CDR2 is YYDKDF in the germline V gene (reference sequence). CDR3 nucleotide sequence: TGTGCCACCAGCAGAAGGGGCCTCTCCCCCACAGATACGCAGTATTTT. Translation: CATSRRGLSPTDTQYF.

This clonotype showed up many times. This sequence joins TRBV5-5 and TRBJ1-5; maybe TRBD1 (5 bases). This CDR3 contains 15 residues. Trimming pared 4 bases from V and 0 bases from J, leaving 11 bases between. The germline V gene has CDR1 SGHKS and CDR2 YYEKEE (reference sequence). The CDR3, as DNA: TGTGCCAGCAGCCCCCGGGGGACTAGCAATCAGCCCCAGCATTTT. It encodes CASSPRGTSNQPQHF.

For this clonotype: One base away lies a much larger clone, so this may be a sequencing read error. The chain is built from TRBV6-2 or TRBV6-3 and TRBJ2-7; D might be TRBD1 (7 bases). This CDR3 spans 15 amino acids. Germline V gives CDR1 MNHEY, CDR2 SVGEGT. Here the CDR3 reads CASSFTRGAVYDQYF. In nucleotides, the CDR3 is TGTGCCAGCAGTTTTACCAGGGGGGCCGTCTACGACCAGTACTTC.

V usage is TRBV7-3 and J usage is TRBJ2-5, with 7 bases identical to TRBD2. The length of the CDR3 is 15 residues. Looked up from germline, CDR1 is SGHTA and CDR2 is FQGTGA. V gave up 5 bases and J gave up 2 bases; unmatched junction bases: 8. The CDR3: CASSLAGTKQETQYF. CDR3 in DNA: TGTGCCAGCAGCCTCGCCGGGACTAAACAAGAGACCCAGTACTTC.

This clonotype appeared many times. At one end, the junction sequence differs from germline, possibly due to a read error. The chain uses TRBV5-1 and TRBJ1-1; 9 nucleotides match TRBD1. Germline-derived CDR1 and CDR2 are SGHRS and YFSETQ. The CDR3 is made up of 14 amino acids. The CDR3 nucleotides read TGTGCCAGCAGTTCGGGACAGGGATTCACTGAAGCTTTCTTT. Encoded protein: CASSSGQGFTEAFF.

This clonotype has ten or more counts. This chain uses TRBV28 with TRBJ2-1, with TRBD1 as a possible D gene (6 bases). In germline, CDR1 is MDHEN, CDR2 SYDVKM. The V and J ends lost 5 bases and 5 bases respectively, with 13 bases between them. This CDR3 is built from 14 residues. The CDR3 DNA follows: TGTGCCAGCAGTCCACCGGGACAAAACAATGAGCAGTTCTTC. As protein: CASSPPGQNNEQFF.

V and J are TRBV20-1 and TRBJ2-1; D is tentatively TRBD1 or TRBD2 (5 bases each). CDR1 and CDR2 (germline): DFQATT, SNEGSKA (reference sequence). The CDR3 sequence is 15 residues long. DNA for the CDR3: TGCAGCACAAAGAGGGACGGAAGTTACTACAATGAGCAGTTCTTC. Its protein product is CSTKRDGSYYNEQFF.

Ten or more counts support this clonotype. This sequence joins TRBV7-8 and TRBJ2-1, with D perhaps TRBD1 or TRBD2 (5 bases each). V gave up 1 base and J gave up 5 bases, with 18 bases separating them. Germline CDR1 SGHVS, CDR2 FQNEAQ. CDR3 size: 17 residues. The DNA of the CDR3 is TGTGCCAGCAGCTTAGTTCCGACGGGGCATCTAGACAATGAGCAGTTCTTC. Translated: CASSLVPTGHLDNEQFF.

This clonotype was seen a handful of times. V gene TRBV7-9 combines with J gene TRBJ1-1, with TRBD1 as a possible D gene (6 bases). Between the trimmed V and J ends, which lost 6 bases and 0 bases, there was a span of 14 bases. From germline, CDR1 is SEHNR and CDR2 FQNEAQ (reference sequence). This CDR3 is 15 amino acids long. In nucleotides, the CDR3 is TGTGCCAGCAGTCTTACAGGGCAGATGAACACTGAAGCTTTCTTT. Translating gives CASSLTGQMNTEAFF.

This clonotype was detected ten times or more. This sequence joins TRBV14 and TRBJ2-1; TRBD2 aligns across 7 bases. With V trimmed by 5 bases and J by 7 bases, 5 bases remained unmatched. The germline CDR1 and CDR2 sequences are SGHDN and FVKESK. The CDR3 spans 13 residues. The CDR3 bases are TGTGCCAGCAGCTGGACTAGGTGGAATGAGCAGTTCTTC. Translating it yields CASSWTRWNEQFF.

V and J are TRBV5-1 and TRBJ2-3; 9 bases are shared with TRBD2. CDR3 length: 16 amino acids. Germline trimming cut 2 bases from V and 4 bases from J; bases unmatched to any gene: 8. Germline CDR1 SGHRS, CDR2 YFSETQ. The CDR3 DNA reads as TGCGCCAGCAGCTTTATCGGCGGGGGGGTCCCAGATACGCAGTATTTT. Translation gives CASSFIGGGVPDTQYF.

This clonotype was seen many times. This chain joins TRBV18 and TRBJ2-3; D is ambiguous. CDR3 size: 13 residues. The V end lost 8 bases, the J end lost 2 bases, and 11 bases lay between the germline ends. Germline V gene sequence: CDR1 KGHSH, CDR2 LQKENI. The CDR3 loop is CASLRTPTDTQYF. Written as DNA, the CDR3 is TGTGCCAGCCTTCGGACCCCCACAGATACGCAGTATTTT.